Below are 32 T cell receptor beta chains sequenced from a single sample in a study of neoadjuvant nivolumab and ipilimumab in lung cancer. Only in-frame clones appear in the TCRdb table, and some are missing; sequencing was by immunoSEQ multiplex PCR. The table shows 7,500 to 10,000 clones, with about four fifths occurring only once. The sequencing here drew on peripheral blood, taken before neoadjuvant nivolumab, alone or with ipilimumab. These receptors were obtained from an adult with non-small cell lung cancer.

CDR3: CASSGGLLWNYGYTF. DNA of the CDR3: TGTGCCAGTAGTGGAGGACTGCTCTGGAACTATGGCTACACCTTC. The chain combines TRBV19 with TRBJ1-2; D remains ambiguous. CDR1 is LNHDA and CDR2 is SQIVND in the germline V gene (reference sequence). The CDR3 has 15 residues. The V end was cut by 5 bases, the J end by 2 bases, with 15 bases between.

The V gene is TRBV6-1, the J gene TRBJ2-7; a weak D match, TRBD1 (5 bases). The CDR3 has 13 amino acids. Germline V lookup: CDR1 MNHNS, CDR2 SASEGT. Trimming cost V 4 bases and J 2 bases, with 9 bases left between them. The CDR3 loop is CASSVEGAYEQYF. Written as DNA, the CDR3 is TGTGCCAGCAGTGTTGAAGGGGCCTACGAGCAGTACTTC.

The genes are TRBV28 and TRBJ2-7; possible D gene TRBD2, 6 bases. The germline gives CDR1 MDHEN, CDR2 SYDVKM. V gave up 5 bases and J gave up 4 bases, with 18 bases separating them. The CDR3 covers 15 residues. The CDR3 nucleotides read TGTGCCAGCAGTCCGCCGGGGGAATCCGTTTACGAGCAGTACTTC. It codes for CASSPPGESVYEQYF.

J is TRBJ1-2 and V is TRBV5-4; no clear D gene. V was trimmed by 1 base and J by 1 base, leaving 8 bases between them. The V gene's germline CDR1 is SGHNT and CDR2 YYREEE (reference sequence). The CDR3 has 14 residues. In nucleotides, the CDR3 is TGTGCCAGCAGCTTGTACGGATTTAACTATGGCTACACCTTC. Protein product: CASSLYGFNYGYTF.

The rearrangement joins TRBV13 to TRBJ2-7; D possibly corresponds to TRBD2 (6 bases). Germline lookup yields CDR1 PRHDT and CDR2 FYEKMQ (reference sequence). The length of the CDR3 is 14 residues. Trimming stripped 3 bases from V and 3 bases from J, with 12 bases between. CDR3 sequence: CASSFGGLGYEQYF. The CDR3 DNA follows: TGTGCCAGCAGCTTCGGGGGACTGGGCTACGAGCAGTACTTC.

This sequence joins TRBV13 and TRBJ1-6; possible D gene TRBD1, 6 bases. The CDR3 contains 13 residues. Germline CDR1 and CDR2: PRHDT and FYEKMQ (reference sequence). V gave up 8 bases and J gave up 8 bases, with 13 bases separating them. In DNA, the CDR3 is TGTGCCAGCTCCCAACAGGGAGATTCACCCCTCCACTTT. Encoded protein: CASSQQGDSPLHF.

This chain connects TRBV5-1 to TRBJ1-4; no clear D gene. Germline V lookup: CDR1 SGHRS, CDR2 YFSETQ. This CDR3 region has 15 residues. V lost 4 bases to trimming and J lost 0 bases, with 10 bases between them. The CDR3 bases are TGCGCCAGCAGCGCCAACACTGCAACTAATGAAAAACTGTTTTTT. Its translation is CASSANTATNEKLFF.

V and J are TRBV10-2 and TRBJ2-2; D not certain. This CDR3 has 14 residues. V lost 4 bases to trimming and J lost 0 bases, with 6 bases between them. Germline V gene sequence: CDR1 WSHSY, CDR2 SAAADI. The CDR3 sequence is CASSGIANTGELFF. As DNA, the CDR3 is TGCGCCAGCAGTGGGATAGCGAACACCGGGGAGCTGTTTTTT.

The V gene is TRBV7-8, the J gene TRBJ1-1; D gene uncertain. Looked up from germline, CDR1 is SGHVS and CDR2 is FQNEAQ. V was pared by 2 bases and J by 4 bases, with 14 bases between. The CDR3 runs 15 residues. The CDR3 DNA sequence: TGTGCCAGCAGCTTATCCAGAAGGCCTTCCACTGAAGCTTTCTTT. It codes for CASSLSRRPSTEAFF.

J is TRBJ2-5 and V is TRBV10-2; perhaps TRBD1 as D (5 bases). Trimming pared 1 base from V and 7 bases from J, leaving 10 bases between. Germline V gene sequence: CDR1 WSHSY, CDR2 SAAADI. The CDR3 has 13 amino acids. CDR3 coding DNA: TGCGCCAGCAGTGAGTTGCCCCAGGGGACCCAGTACTTC. This codes for CASSELPQGTQYF.

This chain links TRBV6-1 with TRBJ1-5; unclear D gene. The germline CDR1 and CDR2 sequences are MNHNS and SASEGT. CDR3 length equals 14 residues. V was cut by 6 bases and J by 0 bases, with 9 bases left in between. CDR3 sequence (DNA): TGTGCCAGCAGGAAAACAGATAGCAATCAGCCCCAGCATTTT. Its translation: CASRKTDSNQPQHF.

V gene TRBV29-1 combines with J gene TRBJ1-4; a possible D gene is TRBD1 (6 bases). The germline V gene encodes CDR1 SQVTM and CDR2 ANQGSEA. There are 12 residues in the CDR3. Trimming cost V 7 bases and J 2 bases, with 8 bases left between them. This CDR3 is CSGQGTNEKLFF. Here the CDR3 DNA reads TGCAGCGGTCAGGGGACTAATGAAAAACTGTTTTTT.

This sequence joins TRBV19 and TRBJ2-7; a possible D gene is TRBD2 (5 bases). In germline, CDR1 is LNHDA, CDR2 SQIVND (reference sequence). The germline V and J ends were trimmed by 3 bases and 2 bases, with 17 bases remaining between them. The CDR3 runs 16 residues. CDR3 sequence reads: CASSIENLAGTYEQYF. The CDR3 DNA follows: TGTGCCAGTAGTATCGAAAACCTGGCGGGCACCTACGAGCAGTACTTC. Full variable domain (remainder filled in from reference TRBV19 and TRBJ2-7): DGGITQSPKYLFRKEGQNVTLSCEQNLNHDAMYWYRQDPGQGLRLIYYSQIVNDFQKGDIAEGYSVSREKKESFPLTVTSAQKNPTAFYLCASSIENLAGTYEQYFGPGTRLTVT.

CDR3 amino acids: CASSLPFANTGELFF. CDR3 DNA sequence: TGTGCCAGCAGCTTACCCTTCGCGAACACCGGGGAGCTGTTTTTT. V gene TRBV7-9 combines with J gene TRBJ2-2; D not resolved. CDR1 SEHNR and CDR2 FQNEAQ come from the germline V gene (reference sequence). Deletions cut 2 bases from V and 0 bases from J, with 7 bases between. CDR3 length: 15 residues.

In its sample, this clone was seen a few times. The chain carries TRBV6-5 and TRBJ2-7; 7 bases are a match to TRBD1. V gave up 5 bases and J gave up 7 bases; unmatched junction bases: 8. The CDR3 length is 13 residues. Germline loops: CDR1 MNHEY, CDR2 SVGAGI. CDR3 sequence: CASSRDSSGEQYF. CDR3 nucleotide sequence: TGTGCCAGCAGTCGGGACAGCTCAGGGGAGCAGTACTTC.

The rearrangement joins TRBV7-9 to TRBJ2-5; D ambiguous. The CDR3 runs 12 residues. The germline gives CDR1 SEHNR, CDR2 FQNEAQ (reference sequence). Trimming removed 3 bases at V and 4 bases at J, with 6 bases between. CDR3 coding DNA: TGTGCCAGCAGCTTCCTATCAGAGACCCAGTACTTC. Protein product: CASSFLSETQYF.

The sample holds one count of this clone. The chain couples TRBV28 to TRBJ1-4; D unresolved. V lost 1 base, J lost 8 bases, and 5 bases lay in between. This CDR3 is built from 12 residues. The V gene's germline CDR1 is MDHEN and CDR2 SYDVKM. CDR3 sequence reads: CASSLYLEKLFF. The CDR3 DNA reads as TGTGCCAGCAGTTTATATCTCGAAAAACTGTTTTTT.

The V gene is TRBV15, the J gene TRBJ2-1; weak D call: TRBD1 (7 bases). This CDR3 contains 16 residues. Germline CDR1 LNHNV, CDR2 YYDKDF (reference sequence). The germline V and J ends were trimmed by 1 base and 9 bases, with 19 bases remaining between them. The CDR3 reads CATSRVGGQGGIEQFF. For the CDR3, the DNA is TGTGCCACCAGCAGAGTAGGGGGTCAGGGGGGAATTGAGCAGTTCTTC.

The V call is TRBV4-1, the J call TRBJ1-5; D is uncertain. Germline CDR1 MGHRA, CDR2 YSYEKL. The CDR3 consists of 14 residues. Trimming took off 0 bases at V and 9 bases at J, with 12 bases between the two ends. DNA for the CDR3: TGCGCCAGCAGCCAAGATCGGGGAGGCCCGCCCCAGCATTTT. Translation gives CASSQDRGGPPQHF.

The chain links TRBV5-4 to TRBJ2-7; 7 bases match TRBD1. The CDR3 has 13 amino acids. V shed 2 bases and J 7 bases; nucleotides not matched to a gene: 6. Germline CDR1 is SGHNT and CDR2 is YYREEE (reference sequence). In nucleotides, the CDR3 is TGTGCCAGCAGCTTTTTCGCAGGGGGAGAGCAGTACTTC. Encoded protein: CASSFFAGGEQYF. The variable domain in full, completed from reference TRBV5-4 and TRBJ2-7, reads ETGVTQSPTHLIKTRGQQVTLRCSSQSGHNTVSWYQQALGQGPQFIFQYYREEENGRGNFPPRFSGLQFPNYSSELNVNALELDDSALYLCASSFFAGGEQYFGPGTRLTVT.

V usage is TRBV11-3 and J usage is TRBJ2-1; D may be TRBD1 (6 bases). The CDR3 spans 16 residues. Germline V gene data show CDR1 as SGHNT and CDR2 as YENEEA. Trimming removed 5 bases at V and 2 bases at J, with 16 bases between. The CDR3 loop is CASSPGGGGTYNEQFF. CDR3 bases: TGTGCCAGCAGCCCTGGTGGGGGCGGTACCTACAATGAGCAGTTCTTC.

The chain combines TRBV5-5 with TRBJ2-2; a possible D gene is TRBD2 (5 bases). The CDR3 spans 16 residues. Trimming left V 2 bases short and J 0 bases short, with 11 bases between. Germline loops: CDR1 SGHKS, CDR2 YYEKEE (reference sequence). CDR3 nucleotide sequence: TGTGCCAGCAGCTTAACCCCCGGGACGAACACCGGGGAGCTGTTTTTT. It codes for CASSLTPGTNTGELFF.

The chain recombines TRBV19 with TRBJ1-1; D is unclear. CDR1 LNHDA and CDR2 SQIVND come from the germline V gene (reference sequence). CDR3 length: 15 residues. V was pared by 5 bases and J by 3 bases, with 16 bases between. This CDR3 reads CASSPQQRFDTEAFF. CDR3 sequence (DNA): TGTGCCAGTAGTCCCCAACAGCGATTTGACACTGAAGCTTTCTTT. The full variable domain, with the rest looked up from reference TRBV19 and TRBJ1-1, is DGGITQSPKYLFRKEGQNVTLSCEQNLNHDAMYWYRQDPGQGLRLIYYSQIVNDFQKGDIAEGYSVSREKKESFPLTVTSAQKNPTAFYLCASSPQQRFDTEAFFGQGTRLTVV.

The CDR3 is CASSTPGTADTEAFF. The CDR3 nucleotides are TGTGCCAGCAGCACGCCCGGGACCGCCGACACTGAAGCTTTCTTT. The genes are TRBV21-1 and TRBJ1-1. TRBV21-1 is assigned pseudogene status. The CDR3 is 15 residues long.

This chain links TRBV7-9 with TRBJ2-2; D assignment may be TRBD1 or TRBD2 (5 bases each). This CDR3 spans 16 amino acids. The germline V and J ends were trimmed by 5 bases and 6 bases, with 19 bases remaining between them. Germline CDR1 SEHNR, CDR2 FQNEAQ (reference sequence). CDR3 DNA: TGTGCCAGCAGCATGCTGAGGGGCGCGGGTTCCGGGGAGCTGTTTTTT. Its protein product is CASSMLRGAGSGELFF.

This clone was observed a handful of times. The chain has TRBV5-1 and TRBJ1-1, with 8 bases matching TRBD1. The CDR3 consists of 14 residues. J lost 4 bases, V lost 2 bases, and 4 bases had no gene match. Germline CDR1 is SGHRS and CDR2 is YFSETQ. This CDR3 is CASSLSGGITEAFF. The CDR3, as DNA: TGCGCCAGCAGCTTATCAGGGGGCATCACTGAAGCTTTCTTT.

The chain couples TRBV28 to TRBJ2-4; possible D gene TRBD1, 8 bases. The CDR3 has 13 amino acids. Germline CDR1 MDHEN, CDR2 SYDVKM. The ends were cut back, 6 bases at V and 7 bases at J, with 13 bases in the middle. CDR3 DNA sequence: TGTGCCAGCAGGGACAGGGAGGGGAACATTCAGTACTTC. Translated: CASRDREGNIQYF.

The chain couples TRBV7-9 to TRBJ1-4, with D possibly being TRBD1 (6 bases). Per germline, CDR1 SEHNR and CDR2 FQNEAQ (reference sequence). The V gene lost 1 base and the J gene lost 6 bases, with 9 bases spanning the gap. The CDR3 totals 14 residues. The CDR3 nucleotides are TGTGCCAGCAGCTTAGTGGCAGGGGATGAAAAACTGTTTTTT. Its protein product is CASSLVAGDEKLFF.

The V call is TRBV9, the J call TRBJ2-7; possible D gene TRBD1, 5 bases. The CDR3 covers 13 residues. Germline values: CDR1 SGDLS, CDR2 YYNGEE. The V end lost 3 bases, the J end lost 1 base, and 8 bases lay between the germline ends. The CDR3 region has the DNA TGTGCCAGCAGCGGCGACAGTTCCTACGAGCAGTACTTC. Its protein product is CASSGDSSYEQYF. Complete variable domain (other parts from reference TRBV9 and TRBJ2-7): DSGVTQTPKHLITATGQRVTLRCSPRSGDLSVYWYQQSLDQGLQFLIQYYNGEERAKGNILERFSAQQFPDLHSELNLSSLELGDSALYFCASSGDSSYEQYFGPGTRLTVT.

This chain links TRBV10-2 with TRBJ2-7; no clear D gene. V was clipped by 4 bases and J by 5 bases, with 9 bases between them. Germline-derived CDR1 and CDR2 are WSHSY and SAAADI. This CDR3 is built from 12 residues. The CDR3: CASSGVFHEQYF. CDR3 DNA sequence: TGCGCCAGCAGTGGGGTCTTTCACGAGCAGTACTTC.

The chain is built from TRBV15 and TRBJ2-7; a possible D gene is TRBD2 (5 bases). V was shortened by 1 base and J by 3 bases, with 7 bases between the two germline ends. The germline V gene encodes CDR1 LNHNV and CDR2 YYDKDF (reference sequence). This CDR3 is built from 13 residues. This chain's CDR3 is CATSRGTSYEQYF. CDR3 nucleotide sequence: TGTGCCACCAGCAGAGGAACTAGCTACGAGCAGTACTTC. Full variable domain (outside the CDR3, taken from reference TRBV15 and TRBJ2-7): DAMVIQNPRYQVTQFGKPVTLSCSQTLNHNVMYWYQQKSSQAPKLLFHYYDKDFNNEADTPDNFQSRRPNTSFCFLDIRSPGLGDTAMYLCATSRGTSYEQYFGPGTRLTVT.

There are a few counts of this clone. The chain joins TRBV14 to TRBJ2-1; D is unresolved. Germline assignment: CDR1 SGHDN and CDR2 FVKESK. The CDR3 runs 13 residues. V shed 4 bases and J shed 9 bases, with 13 bases lying between them. CDR3 coding DNA: TGTGCCAGCAGCCTAGTCAGAATGGGTGAGCAGTTCTTC. Its protein is CASSLVRMGEQFF.